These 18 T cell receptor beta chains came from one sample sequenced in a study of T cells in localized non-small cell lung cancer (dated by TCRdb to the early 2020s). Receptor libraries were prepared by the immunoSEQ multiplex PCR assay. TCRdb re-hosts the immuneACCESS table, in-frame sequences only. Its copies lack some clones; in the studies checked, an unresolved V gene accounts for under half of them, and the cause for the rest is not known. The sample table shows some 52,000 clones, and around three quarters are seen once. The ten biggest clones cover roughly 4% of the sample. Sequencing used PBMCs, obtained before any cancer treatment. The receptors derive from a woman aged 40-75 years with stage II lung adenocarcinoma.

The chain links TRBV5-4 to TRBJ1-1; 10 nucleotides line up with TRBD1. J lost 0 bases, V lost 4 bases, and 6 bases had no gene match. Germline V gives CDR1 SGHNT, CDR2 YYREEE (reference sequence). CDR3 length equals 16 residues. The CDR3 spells CASSPPGQGMNTEAFF. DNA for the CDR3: TGTGCCAGCAGCCCCCCGGGACAGGGGATGAACACTGAAGCTTTCTTT.

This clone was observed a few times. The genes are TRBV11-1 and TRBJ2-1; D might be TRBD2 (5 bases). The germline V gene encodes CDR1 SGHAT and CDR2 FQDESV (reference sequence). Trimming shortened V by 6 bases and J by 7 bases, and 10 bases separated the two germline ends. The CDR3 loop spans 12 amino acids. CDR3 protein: CASRARENEQFF. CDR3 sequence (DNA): TGTGCCAGCAGGGCAAGGGAGAATGAGCAGTTCTTC.

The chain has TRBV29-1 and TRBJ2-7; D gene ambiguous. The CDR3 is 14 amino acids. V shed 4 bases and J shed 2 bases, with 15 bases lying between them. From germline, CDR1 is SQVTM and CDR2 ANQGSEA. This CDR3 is CSVAYIGITYEQYF. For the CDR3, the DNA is TGCAGCGTTGCGTATATAGGGATCACCTACGAGCAGTACTTC.

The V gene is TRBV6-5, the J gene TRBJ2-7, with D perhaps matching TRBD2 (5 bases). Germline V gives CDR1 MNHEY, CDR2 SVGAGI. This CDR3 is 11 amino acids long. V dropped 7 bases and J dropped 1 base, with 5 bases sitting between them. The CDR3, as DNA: TGTGCCAGCACGGGGTCCTACGAGCAGTACTTC. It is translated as CASTGSYEQYF.

CDR3 nucleotide sequence: TGTGCCAGCAGCCCCCAGGGTGGCGGGGGCCGGACCTACGAGCAGTACTTC. This encodes CASSPQGGGGRTYEQYF. The chain employs TRBV9 and TRBJ2-7, with D possibly matching TRBD2 (7 bases). Germline V gives CDR1 SGDLS, CDR2 YYNGEE. V shed 4 bases and J shed 2 bases, with 22 bases lying between them. The CDR3 spans 17 residues. The full variable domain, completed using reference TRBV9 and TRBJ2-7, is DSGVTQTPKHLITATGQRVTLRCSPRSGDLSVYWYQQSLDQGLQFLIQYYNGEERAKGNILERFSAQQFPDLHSELNLSSLELGDSALYFCASSPQGGGGRTYEQYFGPGTRLTVT.

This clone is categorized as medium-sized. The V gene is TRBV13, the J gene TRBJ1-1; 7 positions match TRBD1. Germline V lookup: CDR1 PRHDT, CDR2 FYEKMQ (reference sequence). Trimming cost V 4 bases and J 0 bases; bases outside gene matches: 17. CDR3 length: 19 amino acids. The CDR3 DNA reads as TGTGCCAGCAGCTCCGGGACAGAGTGGGACGGCGGGCTGAACACTGAAGCTTTCTTT. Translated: CASSSGTEWDGGLNTEAFF.

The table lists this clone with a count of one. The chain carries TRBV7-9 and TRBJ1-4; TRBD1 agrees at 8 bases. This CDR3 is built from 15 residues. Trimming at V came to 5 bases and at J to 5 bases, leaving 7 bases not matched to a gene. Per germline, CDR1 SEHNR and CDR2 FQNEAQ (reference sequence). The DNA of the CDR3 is TGTGCCAGCAGCGAACTGGGACAGGAGAATGAAAAACTGTTTTTT. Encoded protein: CASSELGQENEKLFF. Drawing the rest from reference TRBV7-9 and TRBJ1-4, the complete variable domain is DTGVSQNPRHKITKRGQNVTFRCDPISEHNRLYWYRQTLGQGPEFLTYFQNEAQLEKSRLLSDRFSAERPKGSFSTLEIQRTEQGDSAMYLCASSELGQENEKLFFGSGTQLSVL.

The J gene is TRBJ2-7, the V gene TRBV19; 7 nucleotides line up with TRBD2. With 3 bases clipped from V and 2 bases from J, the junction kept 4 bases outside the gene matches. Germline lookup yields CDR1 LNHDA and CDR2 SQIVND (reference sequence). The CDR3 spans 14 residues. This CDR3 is CASSIQGGPYEQYF. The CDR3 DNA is TGTGCCAGTAGTATTCAGGGAGGGCCCTACGAGCAGTACTTC. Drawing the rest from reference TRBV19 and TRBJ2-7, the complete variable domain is DGGITQSPKYLFRKEGQNVTLSCEQNLNHDAMYWYRQDPGQGLRLIYYSQIVNDFQKGDIAEGYSVSREKKESFPLTVTSAQKNPTAFYLCASSIQGGPYEQYFGPGTRLTVT.

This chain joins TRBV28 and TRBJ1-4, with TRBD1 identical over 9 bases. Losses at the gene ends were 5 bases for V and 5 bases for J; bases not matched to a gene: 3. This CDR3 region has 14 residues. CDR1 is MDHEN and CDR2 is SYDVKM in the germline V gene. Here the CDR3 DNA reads TGTGCCAGCAGTACAGGGGGCCCCAATGAAAAACTGTTTTTT. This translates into CASSTGGPNEKLFF.

CDR3 amino acids: CASSPERNTEAFF. CDR3 DNA sequence: TGTGCCAGCTCACCAGAAAGGAACACTGAAGCTTTCTTT. V usage is TRBV18 and J usage is TRBJ1-1, with D hard to call. The length of the CDR3 is 13 residues. The germline V gene encodes CDR1 KGHSH and CDR2 LQKENI. V lost 2 bases and J 1 base, leaving 5 bases between the germline ends.

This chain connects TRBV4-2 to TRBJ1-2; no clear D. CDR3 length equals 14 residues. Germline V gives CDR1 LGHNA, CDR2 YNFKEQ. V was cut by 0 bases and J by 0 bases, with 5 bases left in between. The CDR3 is CASSQENTNYGYTF. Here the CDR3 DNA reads TGTGCCAGCAGCCAAGAGAACACTAACTATGGCTACACCTTC.

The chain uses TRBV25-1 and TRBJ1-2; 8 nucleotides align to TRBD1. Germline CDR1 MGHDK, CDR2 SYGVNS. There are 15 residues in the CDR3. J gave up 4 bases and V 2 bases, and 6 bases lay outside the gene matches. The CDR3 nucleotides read TGTGCCAGCAGTGAACAGGGGGCCTTGGCCTATGGCTACACCTTC. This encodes CASSEQGALAYGYTF.

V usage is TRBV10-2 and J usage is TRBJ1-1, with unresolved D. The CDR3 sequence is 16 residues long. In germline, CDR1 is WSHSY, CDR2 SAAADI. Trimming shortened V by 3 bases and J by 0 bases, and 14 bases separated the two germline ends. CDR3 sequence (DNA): TGCGCCAGCAGTGATACGCAGGCAGTTATGAACACTGAAGCTTTCTTT. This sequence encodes CASSDTQAVMNTEAFF.

CDR3 residues: CASTLRGGDADTQYF. CDR3 in DNA: TGTGCCAGCACCCTCAGGGGTGGGGACGCAGATACGCAGTATTTT. The chain joins TRBV7-9 to TRBJ2-3; the D gene is possibly TRBD1 (6 bases). Germline CDR1 and CDR2: SEHNR and FQNEAQ (reference sequence). Trimming took off 7 bases at V and 4 bases at J, with 18 bases between the two ends. The CDR3 is 15 amino acids.

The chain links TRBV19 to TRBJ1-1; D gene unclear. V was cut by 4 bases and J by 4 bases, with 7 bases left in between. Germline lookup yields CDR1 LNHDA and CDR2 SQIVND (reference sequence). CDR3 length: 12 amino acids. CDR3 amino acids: CASSTRTTEAFF. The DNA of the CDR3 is TGTGCCAGTAGTACCCGCACCACTGAAGCTTTCTTT.

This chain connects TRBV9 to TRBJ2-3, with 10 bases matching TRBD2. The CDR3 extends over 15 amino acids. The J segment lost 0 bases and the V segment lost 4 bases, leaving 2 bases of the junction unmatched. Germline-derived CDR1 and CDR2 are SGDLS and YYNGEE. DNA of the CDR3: TGTGCCAGCAGCTTTAGCGGGGGGAGCACAGATACGCAGTATTTT. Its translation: CASSFSGGSTDTQYF.

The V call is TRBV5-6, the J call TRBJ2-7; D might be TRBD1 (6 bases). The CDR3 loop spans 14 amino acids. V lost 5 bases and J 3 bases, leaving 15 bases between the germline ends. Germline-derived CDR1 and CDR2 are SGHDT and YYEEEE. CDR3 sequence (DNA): TGTGCCAGCAGTCAGGGGTTCAGCGGCTACGAGCAGTACTTC. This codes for CASSQGFSGYEQYF.

CDR3 region: CASSAPRGGRDREKLFF. The CDR3 DNA reads TGTGCCAGCAGTGCCCCCCGCGGGGGGAGGGATCGGGAAAAACTGTTTTTT. V usage is TRBV28 and J usage is TRBJ1-4; weak D call: TRBD1 (5 bases). Germline CDR1 MDHEN, CDR2 SYDVKM. This CDR3 has 17 residues. The V and J ends lost 5 bases and 8 bases respectively, with 24 bases between them.